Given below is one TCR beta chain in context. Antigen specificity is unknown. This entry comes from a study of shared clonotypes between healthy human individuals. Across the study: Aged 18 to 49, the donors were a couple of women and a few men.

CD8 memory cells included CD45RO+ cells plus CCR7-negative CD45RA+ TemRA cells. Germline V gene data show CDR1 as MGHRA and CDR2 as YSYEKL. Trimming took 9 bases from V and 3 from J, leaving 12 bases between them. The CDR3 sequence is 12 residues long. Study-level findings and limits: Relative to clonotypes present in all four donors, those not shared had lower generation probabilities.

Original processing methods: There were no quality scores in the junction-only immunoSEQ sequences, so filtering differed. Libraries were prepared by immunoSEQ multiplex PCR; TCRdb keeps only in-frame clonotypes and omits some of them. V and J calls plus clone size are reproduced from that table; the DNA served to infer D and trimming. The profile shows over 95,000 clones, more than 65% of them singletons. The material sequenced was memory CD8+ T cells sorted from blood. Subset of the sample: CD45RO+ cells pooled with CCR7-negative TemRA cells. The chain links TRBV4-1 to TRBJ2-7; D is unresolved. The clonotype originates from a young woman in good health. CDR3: CASVGQDYEQYF. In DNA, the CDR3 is TGCGCCAGTGTTGGCCAGGACTACGAGCAGTACTTC.